One sample yielded the 23 T cell receptor beta chains listed below, sequenced in a study of shared clonotypes between healthy human individuals. Clones were sequenced by immunoSEQ multiplex PCR, and TCRdb holds only the in-frame ones, with some missing. The table shows 100,000 to 120,000 clones, with roughly two thirds occurring only once. The material sequenced was memory CD8+ T cells sorted from blood. Subset denoted: CD45RO+ cells pooled with CCR7-negative TemRA cells. The receptors shown here come from a woman aged 25 to 39 in good health.

The rearrangement links TRBV6-6 to TRBJ2-5; D is unclear. V lost 6 bases and J lost 1, with 9 bases in between. Looked up from germline, CDR1 is MNHNY and CDR2 is SVGAGI (reference sequence). The CDR3 runs to 13 residues. CDR3 nucleotides: TGTGCCAGCAGCAGAGAGGCCCAAGAGACCCAGTACTTC. It specifies CASSREAQETQYF.

A few counts support this clone. The V call is TRBV14, the J call TRBJ2-6, with 7 bases matching TRBD1. The V gene end was trimmed by 3 bases and the J gene end by 7 bases; junction bases not matched to a gene: 12. Germline CDR1 is SGHDN and CDR2 is FVKESK. CDR3 size: 17 residues. In DNA form, the CDR3 reads TGTGCCAGCAGCCACCAGCCTAAGACAGGGCTAGCCAACGTCCTGACTTTC. This codes for CASSHQPKTGLANVLTF. Full variable domain (rest looked up from reference TRBV14 and TRBJ2-6): EAGVTQFPSHSVIEKGQTVTLRCDPISGHDNLYWYRRVMGKEIKFLLHFVKESKQDESGMPNNRFLAERTGGTYSTLKVQPAELEDSGVYFCASSHQPKTGLANVLTFGAGSRLTVL.

This clone was found once. The chain carries TRBV6-1 and TRBJ2-3; D remains ambiguous. CDR1 MNHNS and CDR2 SASEGT come from the germline V gene. V lost 9 bases and J 6 bases, leaving 7 bases between the germline ends. CDR3 length: 10 amino acids. The CDR3 is CASRLDTQYF. In nucleotides, the CDR3 is TGTGCCAGTCGTCTGGATACGCAGTATTTT.

This clone was observed a single time. The rearrangement joins TRBV4-2 to TRBJ2-1, with D hard to call. CDR3 length: 14 amino acids. The ends were cut back, 3 bases at V and 8 bases at J, with 14 bases in the middle. The germline CDR1 and CDR2 sequences are LGHNA and YNFKEQ. In nucleotides, the CDR3 is TGTGCCAGCAGCCAGCCGGGCCCGTACGATGAGCAGTTCTTC. Translated: CASSQPGPYDEQFF.

The chain combines TRBV27 with TRBJ2-2, with 11 bases lining up with TRBD1. The germline V gene encodes CDR1 MNHEY and CDR2 SMNVEV (reference sequence). Trimming removed 5 bases from V and 3 bases from J; junction bases left unmatched: 5. This CDR3 is built from 16 residues. The CDR3: CASSPRTGGDTGELFF. The CDR3, as DNA: TGTGCCAGCAGTCCGAGGACAGGGGGCGACACCGGGGAGCTGTTTTTT.

The chain joins TRBV5-6 to TRBJ1-5; 7 nucleotides line up with TRBD1. With 3 bases clipped from V and 4 bases from J, the junction kept 4 bases outside the gene matches. This CDR3 comprises 14 residues. Germline CDR1 is SGHDT and CDR2 is YYEEEE. This chain's CDR3 is CASSCRGRNQPQHF. CDR3 sequence (DNA): TGTGCCAGCAGCTGCAGGGGGAGGAATCAGCCCCAGCATTTT.

V is TRBV5-1 and J is TRBJ1-2; 7 bases match TRBD1. The CDR3 covers 13 residues. Germline V gene sequence: CDR1 SGHRS, CDR2 YFSETQ. The V and J ends lost 0 bases and 7 bases, in that order; junction bases with no gene match: 3. The CDR3: CASSLGTGFGYTF. CDR3 coding DNA: TGCGCCAGCAGCTTGGGGACAGGTTTTGGCTACACCTTC. Variable domain in full (rest from reference TRBV5-1 and TRBJ1-2): KAGVTQTPRYLIKTRGQQVTLSCSPISGHRSVSWYQQTPGQGLQFLFEYFSETQRNKGNFPGRFSGRQFSNSRSEMNVSTLELGDSALYLCASSLGTGFGYTFGSGTRLTVV.

V usage is TRBV11-2 and J usage is TRBJ2-1; 9 bases align to TRBD2. CDR1 and CDR2 from the germline V gene are SGHAT and FQNNGV. The CDR3 contains 14 residues. The V segment lost 3 bases and the J segment 8 bases; nucleotides outside the gene matches: 5. The CDR3 DNA reads TGTGCCAGCAGCTTTGGCGGGAGGGTGTATGAGCAGTTCTTC. It is translated as CASSFGGRVYEQFF. The full variable domain, with the rest looked up from reference TRBV11-2 and TRBJ2-1, is EAGVAQSPRYKIIEKRQSVAFWCNPISGHATLYWYQQILGQGPKLLIQFQNNGVVDDSQLPKDRFSAERLKGVDSTLKIQPAKLEDSAVYLCASSFGGRVYEQFFGPGTRLTVL.

This clone appeared a single time. The rearrangement links TRBV25-1 to TRBJ1-4; D may be TRBD1 (6 bases). Germline V gene data show CDR1 as MGHDK and CDR2 as SYGVNS. CDR3 size: 14 residues. Trimming shortened V by 3 bases and J by 4 bases, and 9 bases separated the two germline ends. The CDR3 region has the DNA TGTGCCAGCAGTGACAGGGGTGATAATGAAAAACTGTTTTTT. Translation gives CASSDRGDNEKLFF.

The chain combines TRBV7-6 with TRBJ2-7; D ambiguous. Germline values: CDR1 SGHVS, CDR2 FNYEAQ. The V end was cut by 1 base, the J end by 4 bases, with 8 bases between. The CDR3 runs 13 residues. The CDR3 region is CASSLDGTYEQYF. As DNA, the CDR3 is TGTGCCAGCAGCTTAGACGGAACGTACGAGCAGTACTTC.

The gene calls are TRBV7-2 and TRBJ2-6; D gene unclear. Trimming stripped 5 bases from V and 0 bases from J, with 11 bases between. From germline, CDR1 is SGHTA and CDR2 FQGNSA. The CDR3 loop spans 16 amino acids. CDR3 DNA sequence: TGTGCCAGCAGCATTGACCAACGCTCTGGGGCCAACGTCCTGACTTTC. Translated: CASSIDQRSGANVLTF. The variable domain in full, completed from reference TRBV7-2 and TRBJ2-6, reads GAGVSQSPSNKVTEKGKDVELRCDPISGHTALYWYRQSLGQGLEFLIYFQGNSAPDKSGLPSDRFSAERTGGSVSTLTIQRTQQEDSAVYLCASSIDQRSGANVLTFGAGSRLTVL.

The chain employs TRBV19 and TRBJ2-1; 11 bases agree with TRBD2. Germline V gene data show CDR1 as LNHDA and CDR2 as SQIVND (reference sequence). The trim removed 4 bases at V and 12 bases at J, leaving 5 bases unmatched. CDR3 length: 13 residues. For the CDR3, the DNA is TGTGCCAGTAGTACCACTAGCGGGAGTTTGCAGTTCTTC. Translated: CASSTTSGSLQFF.

The chain couples TRBV6-5 to TRBJ2-7, with D possibly matching TRBD1 (6 bases). The CDR3 runs 14 residues. Germline V gene lookup returns CDR1 MNHEY and CDR2 SVGAGI. The V end lost 5 bases, the J end lost 4 bases, and 15 bases lay between the germline ends. DNA of the CDR3: TGTGCCAGCAGTATAGGACAGAAGAGGTACGAGCAGTACTTC. Its translation is CASSIGQKRYEQYF.

This clone has a handful of counts. The rearrangement joins TRBV27 to TRBJ2-7; TRBD1 aligns across 9 bases. The length of the CDR3 is 16 residues. The junction had 14 bases not matched to a gene; V was cut back by 6 bases and J by 5 bases. The germline CDR1 and CDR2 sequences are MNHEY and SMNVEV (reference sequence). The CDR3 region has the DNA TGTGCCAGCAGCCTCCTCACCGGGACAGGGTGGAACGAGCAGTACTTC. Translating it yields CASSLLTGTGWNEQYF.

The genes are TRBV19 and TRBJ2-7; maybe TRBD1 (5 bases). Trimming left V 6 bases short and J 6 bases short, with 18 bases between. CDR1 is LNHDA, CDR2 SQIVND, per germline (reference sequence). The CDR3 length is 14 residues. CDR3: CASSPRAPPGEQYF. CDR3 nucleotide sequence: TGTGCCAGTAGCCCCAGGGCCCCCCCCGGCGAGCAGTACTTC. The full variable domain, with the rest looked up from reference TRBV19 and TRBJ2-7, is DGGITQSPKYLFRKEGQNVTLSCEQNLNHDAMYWYRQDPGQGLRLIYYSQIVNDFQKGDIAEGYSVSREKKESFPLTVTSAQKNPTAFYLCASSPRAPPGEQYFGPGTRLTVT.

This clone was detected ten times or more. This chain links TRBV13 with TRBJ2-7; D is perhaps TRBD1 (5 bases). Trimming took off 6 bases at V and 5 bases at J, with 23 bases between the two ends. This CDR3 spans 16 amino acids. Germline V gives CDR1 PRHDT, CDR2 FYEKMQ (reference sequence). The DNA for the CDR3 is TGTGCCAGCAGTCACGCCCTCGCGGCAGGGTTGGACGAGCAGTACTTC. It is translated as CASSHALAAGLDEQYF.

This rearrangement joins TRBV5-1 to TRBJ2-7, with 7 bases lining up with TRBD1. V shed 5 bases, J shed 2 bases, and the junction held 13 bases outside the gene matches. The V gene's germline CDR1 is SGHRS and CDR2 YFSETQ. There are 16 residues in the CDR3. The CDR3 region is CASRFSLGQSTYEQYF. DNA of the CDR3: TGCGCCAGCAGATTCTCCCTGGGACAGAGCACCTACGAGCAGTACTTC.

The genes are TRBV4-2 and TRBJ1-5; D possibly corresponds to TRBD1 (6 bases). CDR3 length equals 15 residues. V was cut by 5 bases and J by 0 bases, with 11 bases left in between. CDR1 is LGHNA and CDR2 is YNFKEQ in the germline V gene. The CDR3 sequence: CASSSGHFSNQPQHF. The CDR3 DNA sequence: TGTGCCAGCAGCTCGGGACATTTTAGCAATCAGCCCCAGCATTTT.

The genes are TRBV5-5 and TRBJ1-1, with D unclear. The germline V gene encodes CDR1 SGHKS and CDR2 YYEKEE (reference sequence). This CDR3 is built from 14 residues. V was pared by 0 bases and J by 11 bases, with 17 bases between. DNA of the CDR3: TGTGCCAGCAGCTTGGCTCCAGGTGCTCCCGGGGCTTTCTTT. Its protein product is CASSLAPGAPGAFF.

This clone was observed at least ten times. CDR3 DNA sequence: TGTGCCAGCAGTAGTTCAGATAGCTCCTACAATGAGCAGTTCTTC. Translating it yields CASSSSDSSYNEQFF. The chain recombines TRBV6-4 with TRBJ2-1; D gene unclear. Germline CDR1 MRHNA, CDR2 SNTAGT. The CDR3 sequence is 15 residues long. V gave up 5 bases and J gave up 0 bases, with 11 bases separating them.

This rearrangement joins TRBV19 to TRBJ2-5, with a tentative D call TRBD2 (5 bases). Per the germline V gene, CDR1 is LNHDA and CDR2 is SQIVND (reference sequence). The CDR3 loop spans 13 amino acids. Trimming pared 3 bases from V and 11 bases from J, leaving 16 bases between. Here the CDR3 DNA reads TGTGCCAGTAGTATTTCCTTGGGGAGTGAGCAGTACTTC. Amino acid sequence: CASSISLGSEQYF.

The chain is built from TRBV5-6 and TRBJ2-7; D possibly matches TRBD1 or TRBD2 (5 bases each). The CDR3 sequence is 15 residues long. From germline, CDR1 is SGHDT and CDR2 YYEEEE. V was cut by 2 bases and J by 6 bases, with 18 bases left in between. In nucleotides, the CDR3 is TGTGCCAGCAGCTTTCTGGGGGAGCGAGCGGTCGAGCAGTACTTC. This encodes CASSFLGERAVEQYF.

V usage is TRBV19 and J usage is TRBJ2-1, with 7 positions matching TRBD1. The CDR3 is 12 residues long. Germline V lookup: CDR1 LNHDA, CDR2 SQIVND (reference sequence). Trimming at V came to 6 bases and at J to 4 bases, leaving 0 bases not matched to a gene. The CDR3 loop reads CASRTGYNEQFF. As DNA, the CDR3 is TGTGCCAGTAGGACAGGGTACAATGAGCAGTTCTTC.